This passage covers 16 T cell receptor beta chains from one sample sequenced in a study of T cell clones after liver transplantation. Sequencing used immunoSEQ multiplex PCR; TCRdb keeps in-frame clones, though not all of them. The table lists tens of thousands of clones, 60% to 80% of them singletons. Here the sequenced sample was CD4+ T cells from blood, taken at the 22-month timepoint. The receptors come from a human patient who received a liver transplant. The graft donor may have contributed some T cells.

This chain links TRBV6-6 with TRBJ1-1, with D unclear. The germline V gene encodes CDR1 MNHNY and CDR2 SVGAGI (reference sequence). This CDR3 spans 13 amino acids. CDR3 DNA sequence: TGTGGGATCCGTATCTCTGGAGATACTGAAGCTTTCTTT. Translating it yields CGIRISGDTEAFF.

The chain combines TRBV27 with TRBJ2-1; D uncertain. This CDR3 is 15 amino acids long. Germline CDR1 is MNHEY and CDR2 is SMNVEV (reference sequence). V dropped 5 bases and J dropped 3 bases, with 14 bases sitting between them. The CDR3 spells CASSPQSPVYNEQFF. DNA for the CDR3: TGTGCCAGCAGTCCTCAATCACCCGTCTACAATGAGCAGTTCTTC.

V gene TRBV27 combines with J gene TRBJ2-7; a weak D match, TRBD2 (5 bases). From germline, CDR1 is MNHEY and CDR2 SMNVEV (reference sequence). Between the trimmed V and J ends, which lost 2 bases and 7 bases, there was a span of 12 bases. The CDR3 contains 13 residues. CDR3 amino acids: CASSLVSGWEQYF. The CDR3 region has the DNA TGTGCCAGCAGTTTAGTTTCGGGGTGGGAGCAGTACTTC.

This chain links TRBV7-2 with TRBJ2-6; weak D call: TRBD1 (5 bases). The V end was cut by 2 bases, the J end by 0 bases, with 11 bases between. The CDR3 contains 17 residues. The V gene's germline CDR1 is SGHTA and CDR2 FQGNSA. The CDR3 here is CASSLKGRTSGANVLTF. CDR3 DNA sequence: TGTGCCAGCAGCTTAAAGGGGCGTACCTCTGGGGCCAACGTCCTGACTTTC.

This clone has more than one count but fewer than ten. CDR3 sequence (DNA): TGCAGTGCCGGGGGAGCTGAAGCTTTCTTT. The encoded protein is CSAGGAEAFF. The gene calls are TRBV20-1 and TRBJ1-1, with D maybe TRBD1 (5 bases). The CDR3 is 10 amino acids. In germline, CDR1 is DFQATT, CDR2 SNEGSKA (reference sequence). The V and J ends lost 6 bases and 6 bases respectively, with 8 bases between them.

This clone appeared a single time. Relative to the germline gene, one junction end is altered; a read error may explain this. This chain uses TRBV11-2 with TRBJ2-3; 9 bases are a match to TRBD1. This CDR3 has 17 residues. CDR1 is SGHAT, CDR2 FQNNGV, per germline. This CDR3 reads CASSLGGQGSSTDMQYF. CDR3 bases: TGTGCCAGCAGCTTAGGGGGACAGGGAAGTAGCACAGATATGCAGTATTTT.

The chain is built from TRBV6-1 and TRBJ1-2; 7 nucleotides match TRBD1. There are 16 residues in the CDR3. The ends lost 4 bases at V and 0 bases at J; junction bases unmatched: 8. In germline, CDR1 is MNHNS, CDR2 SASEGT. The CDR3 coding sequence is TGTGCCAGCAGTGTGATTGGGACAGACCCTAACTATGGCTACACCTTC. This gives the protein CASSVIGTDPNYGYTF.

The V call is TRBV25-1, the J call TRBJ2-7, with D perhaps TRBD1 or TRBD2 (5 bases each). The CDR3 totals 14 residues. Germline V CDR1 and CDR2: MGHDK, SYGVNS. V was shortened by 5 bases and J by 4 bases, with 15 bases between the two germline ends. This CDR3 is CASSYRDGSYEQYF. The CDR3 DNA sequence: TGTGCCAGCAGTTACCGGGACGGCTCATACGAGCAGTACTTC.

This chain connects TRBV25-1 to TRBJ2-3, with 9 bases fitting TRBD2. V shed 6 bases and J 2 bases; nucleotides not matched to a gene: 9. CDR3 length: 16 amino acids. CDR1 MGHDK and CDR2 SYGVNS come from the germline V gene. CDR3 coding DNA: TGTGCCAGCAGCGAGAAAGCGGGGGGCCCCACAGATACGCAGTATTTT. Residues: CASSEKAGGPTDTQYF.

This clone showed up just a few times. The chain has TRBV9 and TRBJ2-5, with D perhaps matching TRBD1 or TRBD2 (5 bases each). Germline-derived CDR1 and CDR2 are SGDLS and YYNGEE. Trimming took off 0 bases at V and 0 bases at J, with 9 bases between the two ends. The CDR3 spans 15 residues. The CDR3 reads CASSVGGYDQETQYF. Written as DNA, the CDR3 is TGTGCCAGCAGCGTAGGGGGGTATGACCAAGAGACCCAGTACTTC.

This clone was counted a few times. V usage is TRBV7-9 and J usage is TRBJ2-1, with D perhaps being TRBD1 or TRBD2 (6 bases each). CDR3 length: 15 amino acids. V was cut by 6 bases and J by 6 bases, with 18 bases left in between. Germline CDR1 SEHNR, CDR2 FQNEAQ (reference sequence). CDR3: CASSRGSGAGNEQFF. Written as DNA, the CDR3 is TGTGCCAGCAGTCGGGGATCGGGGGCAGGCAATGAGCAGTTCTTC.

This clone was seen more than once but under ten times. The CDR3 nucleotides are TGCGCCAGCAGGCCGACAGGACAAGAGACCCAGTACTTC. Residues: CASRPTGQETQYF. The V gene is TRBV5-1, the J gene TRBJ2-5; D is possibly TRBD1 (6 bases). Germline assignment: CDR1 SGHRS and CDR2 YFSETQ. Trimming shortened V by 5 bases and J by 2 bases, and 10 bases separated the two germline ends. The CDR3 extends over 13 amino acids.

The sample holds a few counts of this clone. The chain has TRBV7-9 and TRBJ2-7, with TRBD1 identical over 9 bases. Trimming cost V 5 bases and J 6 bases; bases outside gene matches: 5. CDR1 is SEHNR and CDR2 is FQNEAQ in the germline V gene (reference sequence). This CDR3 spans 13 amino acids. The CDR3 loop reads CASSPGTGSEQYF. The CDR3 region has the DNA TGTGCCAGCAGCCCCGGGACAGGGAGCGAGCAGTACTTC.

This clone is medium-sized within its sample. This rearrangement joins TRBV19 to TRBJ1-5, with D hard to call. Trimming removed 11 bases from V and 0 bases from J, with 14 bases in between. This CDR3 contains 14 residues. Germline CDR1 LNHDA, CDR2 SQIVND (reference sequence). The CDR3 DNA sequence: TGTGCCGCTCAGCCAGCGAATAGCAATCAGCCCCAGCATTTT. Its protein product is CAAQPANSNQPQHF.

The V gene is TRBV2, the J gene TRBJ2-5; 10 bases match TRBD2. Germline lookup yields CDR1 SNHLY and CDR2 FYNNEI. With V trimmed by 7 bases and J by 5 bases, 4 bases remained unmatched. This CDR3 spans 13 amino acids. In DNA form, the CDR3 reads TGTGCCAGCACCGTGACTAGCGGGGAGACCCAGTACTTC. This encodes CASTVTSGETQYF.

The V and J genes are TRBV25-1 and TRBJ2-4; 8 nucleotides line up with TRBD2. V was pared by 4 bases and J by 3 bases, with 2 bases of the junction left unmatched. Germline assignment: CDR1 MGHDK and CDR2 SYGVNS. The CDR3 is 14 residues long. The CDR3 region is CASSASGGKNIQYF. The CDR3 nucleotides read TGTGCCAGCAGTGCCAGCGGGGGCAAAAACATTCAGTACTTC.